The 26 T cell receptor beta chains in this list originate from one sample, sequenced in a study of CXCR3-negative and CXCR3-positive naive CD8 T cells. UMI-labeled 5' RACE yielded the TRB cDNA libraries. No DNA is given; TCRdb re-called the 5' RACE reads and lists each CDR3 protein once. This sample's table has about 53,000 distinct CDR3 sequences. The sample was naive CXCR3- CD8+ T cells from blood. Subset indicated: CD45RO-CCR7+CD27+CD95- naive CD8+ T cells lacking CXCR3 (TNR3-). The receptors shown here come from a human donor in good health. Some clones in this sample may be carry-over from other donors' samples.

The CDR3 is CASSLKSASGGMVLGEQFF. The V call is TRBV7-8, the J call TRBJ2-1; TCRdb outputs TRBD2, but without DNA this stays unchecked. CDR1 and CDR2 from the germline V gene are SGHVS and FQNEAQ. The CDR3 sequence is 19 residues long.

The chain couples TRBV28 to TRBJ2-7; lacking DNA, the TRBD1 call made by TCRdb goes unchecked. Germline values: CDR1 MDHEN, CDR2 SYDVKM. This CDR3 has 12 residues. CDR3: CASSEGPSEQYF.

J is TRBJ2-5 and V is TRBV7-2; TCRdb gives TRBD1 as the D gene, but with no DNA this cannot be confirmed. Germline loops: CDR1 SGHTA, CDR2 FQGNSA. This CDR3 contains 15 residues. The CDR3 region is CASSLHGAAQETQYF.

V is TRBV6-2 or TRBV6-3 and J is TRBJ2-7. Germline V lookup: CDR1 MNHEY, CDR2 SVGEGT. The CDR3 contains 13 residues. CDR3 protein: CASSYSDFYEQYF.

V usage is TRBV7-3 and J usage is TRBJ2-1; the TRBD1 assignment by TCRdb is unverifiable without DNA. This CDR3 has 14 amino acids. Germline V gives CDR1 SGHTA, CDR2 FQGTGA. The CDR3 protein is CASSLNPGGDEQFF.

The chain employs TRBV28 and TRBJ2-1; the TRBD2 assignment by TCRdb is unverifiable without DNA. In germline, CDR1 is MDHEN, CDR2 SYDVKM. The CDR3 consists of 13 residues. This CDR3 reads CASSFGTDNEQFF.

The V and J genes are TRBV7-3 and TRBJ2-1; the TCRdb call, TRBD1, lacks DNA for checking. Germline CDR1 is SGHTA and CDR2 is FQGTGA. The CDR3 is made up of 13 amino acids. The CDR3 region is CASSLSNPAEQFF.

The V and J genes are TRBV7-9 and TRBJ2-7; the D call of TRBD1 rests on TCRdb alone, since no DNA is present to check it. Germline V gene lookup returns CDR1 SEHNR and CDR2 FQNEAQ (reference sequence). This CDR3 is built from 14 residues. The CDR3 is CASGDRGPTYEQYF.

This sequence joins TRBV5-5 and TRBJ1-2; absent DNA, TCRdb's TRBD1 call cannot be checked. This CDR3 has 14 residues. Germline CDR1 SGHKS, CDR2 YYEKEE (reference sequence). This chain's CDR3 is CASSLAGTGPGYTF.

This chain links TRBV20-1 with TRBJ2-7; checking the TCRdb D call of TRBD2 is not possible without DNA. This CDR3 is 16 amino acids long. The germline V gene encodes CDR1 DFQATT and CDR2 SNEGSKA (reference sequence). The CDR3 sequence: CSARGAGDSNTYEQYF.

This chain links TRBV28 with TRBJ1-1. Germline V gene sequence: CDR1 MDHEN, CDR2 SYDVKM. The CDR3 length is 14 residues. The CDR3 region is CASSLPDPNTEAFF. Filled out from reference TRBV28 and TRBJ1-1, the complete variable domain reads DVKVTQSSRYLVKRTGEKVFLECVQDMDHENMFWYRQDPGLGLRLIYFSYDVKMKEKGDIPEGYSVSREKKERFSLILESASTNQTSMYLCASSLPDPNTEAFFGQGTRLTVV.

V usage is TRBV25-1 and J usage is TRBJ2-2; TCRdb's assignment of TRBD2 cannot be checked, as there is no DNA. CDR1 and CDR2 (germline): MGHDK, SYGVNS. This CDR3 has 15 amino acids. This chain's CDR3 is CASSAPAQSTGELFF.

The chain joins TRBV7-9 to TRBJ2-7; TCRdb gives TRBD1 as the D gene, but with no DNA this cannot be confirmed. The CDR3 has 15 residues. Per germline, CDR1 SEHNR and CDR2 FQNEAQ (reference sequence). CDR3 amino acids: CASNPLDREPYEQYF.

The V gene is TRBV4-1, the J gene TRBJ2-1; the TRBD2 assignment by TCRdb is unverifiable without DNA. The CDR3 consists of 16 residues. The germline gives CDR1 MGHRA, CDR2 YSYEKL. CDR3 loop: CASSQTPSGPYNEQFF.

V usage is TRBV7-3 and J usage is TRBJ2-1. The CDR3 contains 13 residues. Germline-derived CDR1 and CDR2 are SGHTA and FQGTGA. This CDR3 reads CASSLGGNSEQFF.

This chain connects TRBV28 to TRBJ2-5; TCRdb selects TRBD2, and the lack of DNA leaves this call unchecked. This CDR3 is 16 amino acids long. Germline-derived CDR1 and CDR2 are MDHEN and SYDVKM. The CDR3 protein is CASSRPGLADQETQYF. The full variable domain, in which reference TRBV28 and TRBJ2-5 provide the parts outside the CDR3, is DVKVTQSSRYLVKRTGEKVFLECVQDMDHENMFWYRQDPGLGLRLIYFSYDVKMKEKGDIPEGYSVSREKKERFSLILESASTNQTSMYLCASSRPGLADQETQYFGPGTRLLVL.

The chain has TRBV20-1 and TRBJ2-5; TCRdb reports TRBD1, a call that lacks DNA to check it against. Germline CDR1 and CDR2: DFQATT and SNEGSKA (reference sequence). This CDR3 has 13 residues. The CDR3: CSAHPGGQETQYF.

Frequency places this clonotype as medium-sized (0.01 to 0.1%). CDR3: CASSHRVSSSGELFF. V gene TRBV28 combines with J gene TRBJ2-2; TCRdb's D call of TRBD1 is untestable without DNA. Germline V gives CDR1 MDHEN, CDR2 SYDVKM. There are 15 residues in the CDR3.

The chain uses TRBV29-1 and TRBJ2-7; TCRdb selects TRBD1, and the lack of DNA leaves this call unchecked. CDR1 is SQVTM, CDR2 ANQGSEA, per germline. The CDR3 covers 12 residues. CDR3 loop: CSAGHPSYEQYF.

The chain has TRBV6-6 and TRBJ2-1. Germline CDR1 is MNHNY and CDR2 is SVGAGI (reference sequence). This CDR3 is 14 amino acids long. The CDR3 sequence is CASSYEEVYNEQFF.

The chain is built from TRBV29-1 and TRBJ2-7; the D call from TCRdb, TRBD1, cannot be confirmed without DNA. CDR1 is SQVTM, CDR2 ANQGSEA, per germline. CDR3 length equals 13 residues. CDR3 in amino acids: CSVSPDRAPEQYF.

This chain uses TRBV23-1 with TRBJ2-1; the D gene TCRdb calls, TRBD1, cannot be checked with no DNA. TRBV23-1 is assigned to the ORF class and has an uncertain function. The CDR3 has 22 residues. CDR3 loop: CASSQSIVRGQGNLHAYNEQFF.

This sequence joins TRBV20-1 and TRBJ2-1. The CDR3 spans 15 residues. CDR1 and CDR2 (germline): DFQATT, SNEGSKA (reference sequence). The CDR3 spells CSARGFKALYNEQFF.

The gene calls are TRBV6-5 and TRBJ1-5; the TCRdb D gene call, TRBD1, has no DNA to confirm it. Germline V lookup: CDR1 MNHEY, CDR2 SVGAGI. This CDR3 comprises 18 residues. This CDR3 is CASSSDPGYEHGNQPQHF.

V is TRBV23-1 and J is TRBJ2-7; the D call of TRBD1 rests on TCRdb alone, since no DNA is present to check it. TRBV23-1 belongs to the ORF category, with a function that is uncertain. The CDR3 runs 21 residues. This chain's CDR3 is CASSQSRCPPRTIILYYEQYF.

This chain joins TRBV13 and TRBJ2-3. In germline, CDR1 is PRHDT, CDR2 FYEKMQ (reference sequence). The CDR3 totals 18 residues. The CDR3: CASSSNGLYVEPRDTQYF.